This T cell receptor (beta chain) was recovered during a study of T cells in Graves' hyperthyroidism and ophthalmopathy. J was trimmed by 1 base and V by 8 bases; bases with no gene match: 4. CDR1 and CDR2 (germline): MNHNS, SASEGT. The CDR3 is 13 residues long. The study left out patients who had uncontrolled infection, other autoimmune disease, pregnancy or lactation. The source material, RNA transcripts, was used to amplify TCR beta CDR3 regions. First-round RT-PCR targeting the TCR CDR3 was performed with the HTBI primer set. TCRdb analysed the multiplex PCR reads with MiXCR anew, one entry per CDR3 protein. The top ten clones hold around a third of a sample with 600,000 to 800,000 distinct CDR3 sequences, 35% of them seen once. Regarding this clonotype: Antigen: not known. Given a much more abundant clone one base away, this may be a read error.

General study points: Blood also showed most of the thyroid clonotypes that were expanded above 0.001.

The receptor was isolated from a woman aged 40 to 50 with Graves' hyperthyroidism. The chain has TRBV6-1 and TRBJ1-1; TRBD1 matches 7 bases. Sequenced input: blood. The CDR3 DNA is TGTGCCAGCGAGAGACAGGGGAACACTGAAGCTTTCTTT. This sequence encodes CASERQGNTEAFF.